This entry features one TCR beta chain sequence. Original analysis: Reference gene primer amplification in the assay estimated nucleated cell counts. Assay used: immunoSEQ multiplex PCR; TCRdb lists only in-frame clones, some missing. For V, J and clone size, that table is used; D and trimming come from the DNA. The sample contains some 210,000 clones, roughly nine tenths of which appear only once. Germline V gene lookup returns CDR1 KGHSH and CDR2 LQKENI. V lost 6 bases, J lost 5 bases, and 8 bases stayed unmatched. This CDR3 region has 15 residues. This record comes from a study of blood T cell repertoires in COVID-19. On the study more broadly: Sites across the United States, Italy and Spain contributed samples from acute and convalescent COVID-19. T cells, B-cell-depleted T cells, or PBMCs provided the cDNA or gDNA that served as material.

Patients in Seattle were enrolled during active infection, then followed longitudinally. The sequence derives from a man aged 55 to 70 with COVID-19, enrolled during active disease. Sequencing was performed on peripheral blood. The V call is TRBV18, the J call TRBJ2-3; 10 bases line up with TRBD1. Written as DNA, the CDR3 is TGTGCCAGCTCGCTAAGACAGGGGGCCGGAGATACGCAGTATTTT. This encodes CASSLRQGAGDTQYF.